The rows below give T cell receptor beta chains drawn from one sample of a study of shared clonotypes between healthy human individuals. Sequencing used immunoSEQ multiplex PCR; TCRdb keeps in-frame clones, though not all of them. Of 300,000 to 400,000 clones detected, over 65% appear once; the ten largest clones hold about 9.4%. The sequenced sample was memory CD4+ T cells sorted from blood. These TCRs come from a man aged 25 to 45 in good health. The CDR3 runs from the conserved cysteine through the conserved F or W. A D gene is named only where the DNA matches it firmly. For some rows the clone size is stated as once, few or many, or as a class when expanded; others skip it.

once	TRBV9	NA	TRBJ2-5	CASSVDGVTQETQYF	TGTGCCAGCAGCGTAGATGGGGTTACCCAAGAGACCCAGTACTTC
once	TRBV6-1	NA	TRBJ2-2	CASRPGLNTGELFF	TGTGCCAGCCGGCCAGGGCTGAACACCGGGGAGCTGTTTTTT
NA	TRBV18	TRBD1	TRBJ1-1	CASSYRTGENTEAFF	TGTGCCAGCTCATACCGGACAGGGGAAAACACTGAAGCTTTCTTT
NA	TRBV29-1	TRBD1	TRBJ2-7	CSVLSVDRGRQYF	TGCAGCGTTCTATCCGTGGACAGGGGTAGGCAGTACTTC
few	TRBV27	NA	TRBJ2-5	CASSRNPPAAARRETQYF	TGTGCCAGCAGTCGAAACCCCCCAGCAGCGGCACGCAGGGAGACCCAGTACTTC
NA	TRBV6-5	NA	TRBJ1-1	CASSRGLMNTEAFF	TGTGCCAGCAGCCGGGGCCTAATGAACACTGAAGCTTTCTTT
NA	TRBV5-7	NA	TRBJ2-3	CASSLRRFSTDTQYF	TGTGCCAGCAGCTTGAGAAGGTTTTCGACAGATACGCAGTATTTT
NA	TRBV23-1	NA	TRBJ2-3	CASSRTKEAASTDTQYF	TGCGCCAGCAGTCGAACGAAGGAGGCCGCTAGCACAGATACGCAGTATTTT
NA	TRBV19	NA	TRBJ2-3	CASSISPRSTDTQYF	TGTGCCAGTAGTATATCCCCCCGAAGCACAGATACGCAGTATTTT
once	TRBV7-6	NA	TRBJ2-3	CASSLGADTQYF	TGTGCCAGCAGCTTGGGGGCAGATACGCAGTATTTT
once	TRBV19	NA	TRBJ1-1	CASSIQESVEAFF	TGTGCCAGTAGTATTCAGGAATCGGTAGAAGCTTTCTTT
few	TRBV5-1	TRBD1	TRBJ2-6	CASETGGAGANVLTF	TGCGCCAGCGAGACAGGGGGCGCTGGGGCCAACGTCCTGACTTTC
few	TRBV19	NA	TRBJ2-1	CASRGWYEQFF	TGTGCCAGTAGAGGGTGGTATGAGCAGTTCTTC
NA	TRBV19	TRBD2	TRBJ2-7	CASGSLGTSGSYEQYF	TGTGCCAGTGGCTCCCTCGGGACTAGCGGCTCCTACGAGCAGTACTTC
NA	TRBV4-3	NA	TRBJ2-7	CASSQGGTRHEQYF	TGCGCCAGCAGCCAAGGCGGGACCCGCCACGAGCAGTACTTC
NA	TRBV20-1	NA	TRBJ2-1	CSARVYNEQFF	TGCAGTGCTAGAGTGTACAATGAGCAGTTCTTC
once	TRBV5-1	NA	TRBJ2-3	CASSLEGLLKGDTQYF	TGCGCCAGCAGCTTGGAAGGACTATTAAAGGGAGATACGCAGTATTTT
NA	TRBV5-1	TRBD2	TRBJ2-7	CASSLTISGRGSYEQYF	TGCGCCAGCAGCTTGACCATCAGCGGGAGAGGGTCCTACGAGCAGTACTTC
NA	TRBV30	TRBD2	TRBJ2-2	CAWRGKGAETSGRAGGELFF	TGTGCCTGGAGAGGGAAGGGGGCTGAGACTAGCGGGAGGGCTGGCGGGGAGCTGTTTTTT
NA	TRBV7-8	NA	TRBJ1-1	CASSFADRNTEAFF	TGTGCCAGCAGCTTTGCGGACCGGAACACTGAAGCTTTCTTT
NA	TRBV2	NA	TRBJ2-5	CASSGGQTETQYF	TGTGCCAGCAGTGGAGGGCAGACAGAGACCCAGTACTTC
NA	TRBV19	TRBD1	TRBJ2-3	CASSDRGSDTQYF	TGTGCCAGTAGCGACAGGGGTTCAGATACGCAGTATTTT
few	TRBV4-3	NA	TRBJ1-2	CASSLSLGNYGYTF	TGCGCCAGCAGCCTAAGTTTAGGGAACTATGGCTACACCTTC
NA	TRBV28	TRBD2	TRBJ2-7	CASSYPLAGSSEQYF	TGTGCCAGCAGTTACCCTCTAGCGGGCTCGTCCGAGCAGTACTTC
NA	TRBV5-1	TRBD2	TRBJ2-7	CASSLEGLTYEQYF	TGCGCCAGCAGCTTGGAGGGACTAACCTACGAGCAGTACTTC
NA	TRBV30	NA	TRBJ2-7	CACAWRPSFYEQYF	TGTGCCTGTGCGTGGCGGCCGAGTTTCTACGAGCAGTACTTC
NA	TRBV11-2	NA	TRBJ2-4	CASSAKGAKNIQYF	TGTGCCAGCAGCGCTAAGGGGGCCAAAAACATTCAGTACTTC
NA	TRBV18	NA	TRBJ1-6	CASSPTSRTDNSPLHF	TGTGCCAGCTCACCGACCTCAAGGACAGATAATTCACCCCTCCACTTT
NA	TRBV2	NA	TRBJ2-1	CASIPLGQGGYNEQFF	TGTGCCAGCATCCCCCTCGGGCAGGGGGGTTACAATGAGCAGTTCTTC
NA	TRBV15	NA	TRBJ2-4	CATSRERLMGHIQYF	TGTGCCACCAGCAGAGAAAGGTTGATGGGGCACATTCAGTACTTC